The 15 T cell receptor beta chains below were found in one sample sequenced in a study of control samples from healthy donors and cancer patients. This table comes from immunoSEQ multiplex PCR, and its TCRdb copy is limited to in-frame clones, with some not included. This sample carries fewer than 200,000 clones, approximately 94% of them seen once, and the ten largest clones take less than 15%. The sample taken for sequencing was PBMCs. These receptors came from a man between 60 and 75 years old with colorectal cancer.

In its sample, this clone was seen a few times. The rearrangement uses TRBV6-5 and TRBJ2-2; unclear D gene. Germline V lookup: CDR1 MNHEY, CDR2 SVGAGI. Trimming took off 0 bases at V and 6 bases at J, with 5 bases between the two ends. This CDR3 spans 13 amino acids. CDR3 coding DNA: TGTGCCAGCAGTTACTCATCAGCCGGGGAGCTGTTTTTT. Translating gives CASSYSSAGELFF.

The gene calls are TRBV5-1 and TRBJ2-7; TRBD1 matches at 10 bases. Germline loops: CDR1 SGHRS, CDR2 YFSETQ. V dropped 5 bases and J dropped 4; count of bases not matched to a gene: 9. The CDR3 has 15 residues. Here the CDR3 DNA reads TGCGCCAGCAGTCCGGGACAGGGGCCCTGGTACGAGCAGTACTTC. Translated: CASSPGQGPWYEQYF.

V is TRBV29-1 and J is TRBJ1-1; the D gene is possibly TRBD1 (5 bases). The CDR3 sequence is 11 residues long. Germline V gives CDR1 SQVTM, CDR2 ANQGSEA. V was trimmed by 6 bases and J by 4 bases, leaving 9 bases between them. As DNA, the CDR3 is TGCAGCGTGGGACTGGCCACTGAAGCTTTCTTT. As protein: CSVGLATEAFF.

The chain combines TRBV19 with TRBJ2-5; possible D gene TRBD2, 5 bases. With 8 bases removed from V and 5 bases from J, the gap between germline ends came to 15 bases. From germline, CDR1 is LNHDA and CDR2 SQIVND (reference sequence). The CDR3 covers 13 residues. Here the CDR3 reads CASAWGREETQYF. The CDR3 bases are TGTGCCAGTGCGTGGGGAAGGGAGGAGACCCAGTACTTC.

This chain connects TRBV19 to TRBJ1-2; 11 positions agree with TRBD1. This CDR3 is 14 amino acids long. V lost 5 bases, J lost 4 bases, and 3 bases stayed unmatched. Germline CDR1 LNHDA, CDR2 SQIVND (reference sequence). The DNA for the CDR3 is TGTGCCAGTAGTTCGGGACAGGGGGGCTATGGCTACACCTTC. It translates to CASSSGQGGYGYTF.

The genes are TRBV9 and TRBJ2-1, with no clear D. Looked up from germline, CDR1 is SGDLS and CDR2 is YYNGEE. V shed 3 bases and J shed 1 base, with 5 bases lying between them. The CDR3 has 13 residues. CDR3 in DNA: TGTGCCAGCAGCGAAAGGTCCTACAATGAGCAGTTCTTC. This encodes CASSERSYNEQFF.

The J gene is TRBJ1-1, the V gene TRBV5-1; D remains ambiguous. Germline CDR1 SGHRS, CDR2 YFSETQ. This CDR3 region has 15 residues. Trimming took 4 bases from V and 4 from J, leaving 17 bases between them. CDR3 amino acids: CASSRVSGLGTEAFF. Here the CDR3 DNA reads TGCGCCAGCAGCCGAGTATCGGGTTTAGGCACTGAAGCTTTCTTT. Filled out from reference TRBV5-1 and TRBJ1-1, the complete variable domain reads KAGVTQTPRYLIKTRGQQVTLSCSPISGHRSVSWYQQTPGQGLQFLFEYFSETQRNKGNFPGRFSGRQFSNSRSEMNVSTLELGDSALYLCASSRVSGLGTEAFFGQGTRLTVV.

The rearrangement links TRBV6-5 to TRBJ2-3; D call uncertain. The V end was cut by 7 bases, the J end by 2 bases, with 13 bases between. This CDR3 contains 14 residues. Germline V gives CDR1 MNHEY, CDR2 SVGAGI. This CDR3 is CASKAQQSTDTQYF. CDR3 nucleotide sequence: TGTGCCAGCAAGGCCCAACAGTCCACAGATACGCAGTATTTT.

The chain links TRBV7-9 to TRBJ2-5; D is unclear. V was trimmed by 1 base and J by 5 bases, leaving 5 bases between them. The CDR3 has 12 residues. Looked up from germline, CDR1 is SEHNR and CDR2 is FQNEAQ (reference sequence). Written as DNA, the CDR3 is TGTGCCAGCAGCTTAGGACGGGAGACCCAGTACTTC. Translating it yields CASSLGRETQYF.

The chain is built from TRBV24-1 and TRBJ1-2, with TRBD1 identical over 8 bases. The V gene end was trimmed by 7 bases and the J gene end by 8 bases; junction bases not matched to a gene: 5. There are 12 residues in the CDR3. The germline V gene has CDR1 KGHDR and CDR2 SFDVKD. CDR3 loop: CATSTGTGGYTF. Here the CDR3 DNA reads TGTGCCACCAGCACAGGGACAGGCGGCTACACCTTC.

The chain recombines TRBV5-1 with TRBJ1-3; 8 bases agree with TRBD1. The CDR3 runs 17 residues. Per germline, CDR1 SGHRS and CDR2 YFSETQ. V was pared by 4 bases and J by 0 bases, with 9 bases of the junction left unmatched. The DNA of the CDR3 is TGCGCCAGCAGCGAAGGGACAGGACCCCGCTCTGGAAACACCATATATTTT. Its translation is CASSEGTGPRSGNTIYF.

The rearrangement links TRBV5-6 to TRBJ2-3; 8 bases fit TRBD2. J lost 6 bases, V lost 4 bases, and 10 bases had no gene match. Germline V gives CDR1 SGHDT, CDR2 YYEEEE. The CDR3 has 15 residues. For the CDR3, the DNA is TGTGCCAGCAGCGGAGGGACTAGGGGGTGGGATACGCAGTATTTT. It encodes CASSGGTRGWDTQYF. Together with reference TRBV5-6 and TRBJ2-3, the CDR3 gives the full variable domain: DAGVTQSPTHLIKTRGQQVTLRCSPKSGHDTVSWYQQALGQGPQFIFQYYEEEERQRGNFPDRFSGHQFPNYSSELNVNALLLGDSALYLCASSGGTRGWDTQYFGPGTRLTVL.

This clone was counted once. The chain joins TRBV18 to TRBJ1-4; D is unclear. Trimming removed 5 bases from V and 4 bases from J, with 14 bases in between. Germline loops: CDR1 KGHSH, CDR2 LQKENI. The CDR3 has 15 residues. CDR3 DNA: TGTGCCAGCTCATCCACCGCACAGTTTAATGAAAAACTGTTTTTT. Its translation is CASSSTAQFNEKLFF.

DNA of the CDR3: TGTGCCAGCAGCTTATTTGCCCCTAGGGGGGAGACCCAGTACTTC. This translates into CASSLFAPRGETQYF. The J gene is TRBJ2-5, the V gene TRBV11-2, with TRBD1 as a possible D gene (6 bases). CDR1 is SGHAT, CDR2 FQNNGV, per germline. The length of the CDR3 is 15 residues. V was cut by 2 bases and J by 5 bases, with 15 bases left in between.

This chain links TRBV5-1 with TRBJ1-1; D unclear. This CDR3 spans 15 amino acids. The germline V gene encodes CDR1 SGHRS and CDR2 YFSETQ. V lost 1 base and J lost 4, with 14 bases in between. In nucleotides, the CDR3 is TGCGCCAGCAGCTTGTCTGGTTTTATGTCCACTGAAGCTTTCTTT. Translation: CASSLSGFMSTEAFF.